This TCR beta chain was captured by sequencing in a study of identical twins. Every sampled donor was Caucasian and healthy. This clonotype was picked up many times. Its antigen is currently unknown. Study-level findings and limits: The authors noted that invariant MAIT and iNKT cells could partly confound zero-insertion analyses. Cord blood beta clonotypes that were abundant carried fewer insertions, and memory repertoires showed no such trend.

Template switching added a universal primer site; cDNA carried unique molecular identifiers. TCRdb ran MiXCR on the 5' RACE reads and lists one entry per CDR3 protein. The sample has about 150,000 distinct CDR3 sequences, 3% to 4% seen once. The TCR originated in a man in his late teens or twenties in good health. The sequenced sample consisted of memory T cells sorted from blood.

CDR3 protein: CASSETGLETQYF. In DNA form, the CDR3 reads TGTGCCAGCAGCGAAACAGGGTTGGAGACCCAGTACTTC. V usage is TRBV7-9 and J usage is TRBJ2-5, with D possibly matching TRBD1 (6 bases). V lost 5 bases, J lost 5 bases, and 12 bases lay in between. Germline V gene data show CDR1 as SEHNR and CDR2 as FQNEAQ (reference sequence). The CDR3 runs to 13 residues.